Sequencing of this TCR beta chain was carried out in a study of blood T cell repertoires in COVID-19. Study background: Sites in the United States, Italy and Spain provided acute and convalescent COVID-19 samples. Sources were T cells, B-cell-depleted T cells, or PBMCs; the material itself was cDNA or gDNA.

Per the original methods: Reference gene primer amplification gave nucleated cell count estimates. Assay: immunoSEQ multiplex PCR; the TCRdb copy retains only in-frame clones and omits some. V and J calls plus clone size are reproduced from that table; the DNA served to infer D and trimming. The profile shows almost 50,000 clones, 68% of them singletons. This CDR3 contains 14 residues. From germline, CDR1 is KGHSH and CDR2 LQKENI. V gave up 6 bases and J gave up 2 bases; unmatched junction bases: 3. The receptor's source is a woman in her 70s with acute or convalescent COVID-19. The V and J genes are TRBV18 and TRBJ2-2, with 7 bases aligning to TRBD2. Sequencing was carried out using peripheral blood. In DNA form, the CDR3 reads TGTGCCAGCTCGGGGGACTACAACACCGGGGAGCTGTTTTTT. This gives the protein CASSGDYNTGELFF. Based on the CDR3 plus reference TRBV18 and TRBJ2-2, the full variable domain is NAGVMQNPRHLVRRRGQEARLRCSPMKGHSHVYWYRQLPEEGLKFMVYLQKENIIDESGMPKERFSAEFPKEGPSILRIQQVVRGDSAAYFCASSGDYNTGELFFGEGSRLTVL.